This T cell receptor beta chain was profiled in a study of tumor-infiltrating lymphocytes in primary liver carcinoma. As to this clonotype: No conserved phenylalanine or tryptophan ends this CDR3, so it is likely a read error. The DNA is omitted, as the CDR3 cannot be located on it reliably, and the CDR3 follows TCRdb's listing.

15 amino acids form the CDR3, both terminal residues included. CDR1 is SGHAT, CDR2 FQNNGV, per germline. RNA and DNA were co-extracted from approximately 20-30 mg of unsorted bulk tissue. Starting from 500 ng of total RNA, TCR beta cDNA was produced with a primer in the constant region. Three nested multiplex PCR rounds, a slightly modified ARM-PCR method, built the TCR beta libraries. A C-beta reverse primer and TRBV1-TRBV30 forward primers served in each of the first two PCR rounds, at ten to eleven cycles apiece. Each CDR3 protein is one row after TCRdb ran MiXCR on the multiplex PCR reads. The sample has about 50,000 distinct CDR3 sequences, around 82% seen once.

The chain couples TRBV11-2 to TRBJ2-7; TRBD1, the table's D call, was not compared with the DNA. The sample taken for sequencing was liver tumor tissue from sampling region 5. Subset of the sample: tumor region T5, tumor centre. This clonotype was sampled from a man in his forties with primary liver carcinoma and hepatitis B virus infection. The CDR3 region is CASCLRWTGENEHYS.